The clone carrying this T cell receptor (beta chain) has only a few counts. No antigen is known for it. This CDR3 spans 16 amino acids. V gave up 3 bases and J gave up 3 bases; unmatched junction bases: 9. From germline, CDR1 is DFQATT and CDR2 SNEGSKA (reference sequence). The sample is drawn from a study of CD8 T cells in ankylosing spondylitis. Study-level findings and limits: Peripheral blood samples showed relatively rare disease-linked clones, and these clones were CD8+. Seemingly characteristic of ankylosing spondylitis blood was a TCR beta motif consisting of 7 or 8 highly homologous variants.

Generation of TCR beta libraries employed quantitative 5'-RACE incorporating molecular barcodes. One entry per CDR3 protein results from TCRdb running MiXCR on the 5' RACE reads. The data show around 770,000 distinct CDR3 sequences, 10% to 15% seen once. V is TRBV20-1 and J is TRBJ2-2, with 8 bases that match TRBD1. The sequence was obtained from a male donor with ankylosing spondylitis. Sequenced material: blood, either unsorted or a sorted T cell fraction (not recorded which). The CDR3 region is CSASGGRGHDTGELFF. The CDR3 DNA is TGCAGTGCTAGCGGCGGCAGGGGGCATGACACCGGGGAGCTGTTTTTT.